This T cell receptor beta chain comes out of a study of shared clonotypes between healthy human individuals. V was clipped by 4 bases and J by 3 bases; unmatched bases: 5. CDR1 and CDR2 from the germline V gene are SGHRS and YFSETQ. The CDR3 has 15 residues. The table came from immunoSEQ multiplex PCR; TCRdb's copy has only in-frame clones and leaves some out. The sample contains around 700,000 clones, about two thirds of which appear only once. The sequenced sample was memory CD4+ T cells sorted from blood. The subset here: CD45RA-negative fraction. The TCR comes from a woman aged 25 to 39 in good health. V usage is TRBV5-1 and J usage is TRBJ2-2; 8 positions match TRBD1. As DNA, the CDR3 is TGCGCCAGCAGCCCCCTGGACAGGGACACCGGGGAGCTGTTTTTT. Amino acid sequence: CASSPLDRDTGELFF. Full variable domain (remainder filled in from reference TRBV5-1 and TRBJ2-2): KAGVTQTPRYLIKTRGQQVTLSCSPISGHRSVSWYQQTPGQGLQFLFEYFSETQRNKGNFPGRFSGRQFSNSRSEMNVSTLELGDSALYLCASSPLDRDTGELFFGEGSRLTVL.